The 20 T cell receptor beta chains in this list originate from one sample, sequenced in a study of T cell changes during pregnancy in multiple sclerosis. Measured with immunoSEQ multiplex PCR; TCRdb has only the in-frame clones, and not every one. This sample carries 35,000 to 50,000 clones, 88% of them seen once, and the ten largest clones take approximately 1.2%. The sample was CD4+ T cells from peripheral blood mononuclear cells, taken in the second trimester of pregnancy. These receptor sequences come from a female donor with multiple sclerosis, enrolled in a pregnancy study.

This chain joins TRBV28 and TRBJ1-2; TRBD1 aligns across 8 bases. Looked up from germline, CDR1 is MDHEN and CDR2 is SYDVKM. With 5 bases clipped from V and 8 bases from J, the junction kept 19 bases outside the gene matches. The CDR3 has 17 residues. This CDR3 is CASSASGGSVEVGGYTF. CDR3 DNA: TGTGCCAGCAGTGCATCAGGGGGCTCCGTTGAGGTTGGGGGCTACACCTTC.

The CDR3 here is CATRGGLVNTEAFF. In DNA form, the CDR3 reads TGTGCCACCAGAGGGGGCCTGGTGAACACTGAAGCTTTCTTT. This chain links TRBV15 with TRBJ1-1; 7 bases line up with TRBD1. This CDR3 spans 14 amino acids. V lost 6 bases to trimming and J lost 0 bases; unmatched junction nucleotides: 4. CDR1 LNHNV and CDR2 YYDKDF come from the germline V gene (reference sequence).

J is TRBJ1-2 and V is TRBV30; D may be TRBD1 (5 bases). CDR1 and CDR2 (germline): GTSNPN, SVGIG (reference sequence). The CDR3 length is 11 residues. Trimming took off 4 bases at V and 8 bases at J, with 11 bases between the two ends. The CDR3 region is CAWMGGEGYTF. The CDR3 region has the DNA TGTGCCTGGATGGGGGGGGAGGGCTACACCTTC.

CDR3 DNA sequence: TGTGCCAGCAGCTTAGACTTGGATCAGCCCCAGCATTTT. It codes for CASSLDLDQPQHF. The chain couples TRBV7-9 to TRBJ1-5; unclear D gene. Germline values: CDR1 SEHNR, CDR2 FQNEAQ (reference sequence). V dropped 1 base and J dropped 5 bases, with 6 bases sitting between them. The CDR3 has 13 residues.

The chain combines TRBV29-1 with TRBJ2-7; 16 positions agree with TRBD2. After removal of 7 bases from V and 4 bases from J, the junction contained 10 bases not matched to a gene. The CDR3 length is 16 residues. Germline V gene lookup returns CDR1 SQVTM and CDR2 ANQGSEA. The CDR3 is CSATGTSGRAGYEQYF. The CDR3, as DNA: TGCAGCGCCACCGGGACTAGCGGGAGGGCCGGATACGAGCAGTACTTC.

This rearrangement joins TRBV6-4 to TRBJ2-3, with TRBD2 identical over 8 bases. Trimming cost V 5 bases and J 4 bases; bases outside gene matches: 8. This CDR3 is built from 15 residues. Germline V gives CDR1 MRHNA, CDR2 SNTAGT. CDR3 protein: CASSSSGSIADTQYF. DNA of the CDR3: TGTGCCAGCAGTTCAAGCGGGAGTATCGCAGATACGCAGTATTTT.

The J gene is TRBJ2-7, the V gene TRBV7-6; 8 bases are shared with TRBD1. The CDR3 is 15 residues long. The V gene's germline CDR1 is SGHVS and CDR2 FNYEAQ. J lost 4 bases, V lost 0 bases, and 5 bases had no gene match. CDR3 loop: CASSLARDRRYEQYF. The CDR3 DNA is TGTGCCAGCAGCTTAGCCCGGGACAGGAGATACGAGCAGTACTTC. Together with reference TRBV7-6 and TRBJ2-7, the CDR3 gives the full variable domain: GAGVSQSPRYKVTKRGQDVALRCDPISGHVSLYWYRQALGQGPEFLTYFNYEAQQDKSGLPNDRFSAERPEGSISTLTIQRTEQRDSAMYRCASSLARDRRYEQYFGPGTRLTVT.

CDR3 residues: CASRLDNSPNEKLFF. In DNA, the CDR3 is TGTGCCAGCAGATTAGACAACAGCCCTAATGAAAAACTGTTTTTT. The chain links TRBV6-6 to TRBJ1-4; D is ambiguous. There are 15 residues in the CDR3. Germline CDR1 and CDR2: MNHNY and SVGAGI (reference sequence). V lost 6 bases to trimming and J lost 3 bases, with 14 bases between them.

Here the CDR3 reads CASSPLGLAGGPRVTGELFF. The CDR3 DNA is TGTGCCAGCAGCCCTTTGGGACTAGCGGGAGGGCCGAGGGTCACCGGGGAGCTGTTTTTT. V gene TRBV28 combines with J gene TRBJ2-2, with 16 bases matching TRBD2. With V trimmed by 6 bases and J by 4 bases, 14 bases remained unmatched. This CDR3 region has 20 residues. The germline gives CDR1 MDHEN, CDR2 SYDVKM.

The chain links TRBV7-8 to TRBJ1-2; no clear D. V was cut by 4 bases and J by 7 bases, with 16 bases left in between. CDR3 length equals 14 residues. The germline gives CDR1 SGHVS, CDR2 FQNEAQ. CDR3 coding DNA: TGTGCCAGCAGCTCGGGTCTCGAGAAGTTTGGCTACACCTTC. Protein sequence: CASSSGLEKFGYTF. The full variable domain, its missing parts supplied by reference TRBV7-8 and TRBJ1-2, is GAGVSQSPRYKVAKRGQDVALRCDPISGHVSLFWYQQALGQGPEFLTYFQNEAQLDKSGLPSDRFFAERPEGSVSTLKIQRTQQEDSAVYLCASSSGLEKFGYTFGSGTRLTVV.

This clone was counted once. The chain uses TRBV28 and TRBJ2-7; D perhaps matches TRBD1 (6 bases). V was clipped by 5 bases and J by 4 bases, with 18 bases between them. Looked up from germline, CDR1 is MDHEN and CDR2 is SYDVKM. This CDR3 spans 15 amino acids. The CDR3, as DNA: TGTGCCAGCAGTACCCAGGGACATCCAACTTACGAGCAGTACTTC. It translates to CASSTQGHPTYEQYF.

The rearrangement joins TRBV28 to TRBJ2-7, with 14 bases fitting TRBD2. V dropped 6 bases and J dropped 10; count of bases not matched to a gene: 11. The germline CDR1 and CDR2 sequences are MDHEN and SYDVKM. This CDR3 spans 15 amino acids. This CDR3 reads CASRSRLAGGTEQYF. The CDR3 nucleotides read TGTGCCAGCAGGTCACGACTAGCGGGAGGGACGGAACAGTACTTC.

This clone was found once. The chain links TRBV6-1 to TRBJ1-5, with D tentatively TRBD1 (5 bases). V lost 4 bases and J lost 1, with 11 bases in between. CDR3 length equals 15 residues. CDR1 MNHNS and CDR2 SASEGT come from the germline V gene. The CDR3, as DNA: TGTGCCAGCAGTGGGGGGGGTGGGAGCAATCAGCCCCAGCATTTT. Its translation is CASSGGGGSNQPQHF.

Only one count was recorded for this clone. The chain has TRBV5-4 and TRBJ2-7; TRBD2 matches 11 bases. V gave up 4 bases and J gave up 3 bases; unmatched junction bases: 3. Germline assignment: CDR1 SGHNT and CDR2 YYREEE (reference sequence). The CDR3 totals 14 residues. The CDR3 loop is CASSGLAGDYEQYF. The CDR3 nucleotides are TGTGCCAGCAGCGGACTAGCGGGCGACTACGAGCAGTACTTC.

The rearrangement links TRBV7-8 to TRBJ2-3, with D perhaps matching TRBD2 (5 bases). The CDR3 sequence is 15 residues long. The V end lost 1 base, the J end lost 4 bases, and 12 bases lay between the germline ends. Germline values: CDR1 SGHVS, CDR2 FQNEAQ. CDR3 DNA sequence: TGTGCCAGCAGCTTAGTAGGACTGAGCCCAGATACGCAGTATTTT. Translating gives CASSLVGLSPDTQYF.

This clone was picked up one time. One end of the junction does not line up with germline, which may come from a read error. This chain joins TRBV7-2 and TRBJ2-2; the D gene is possibly TRBD2 (5 bases). This CDR3 contains 15 residues. CDR1 is SGHTA, CDR2 FQGNSA, per germline. The CDR3 region is CASRLDGGNTGELFF. The CDR3 coding sequence is TGTGCCAGCAGGTTAGACGGAGGGAACACCGGGGAGCTGTTTTTT.

The chain has TRBV6-5 and TRBJ2-1; the D gene is possibly TRBD2 (5 bases). Germline values: CDR1 MNHEY, CDR2 SVGAGI. Trimming took off 7 bases at V and 6 bases at J, with 19 bases between the two ends. CDR3 size: 15 residues. In DNA form, the CDR3 reads TGTGCCAGCACCCCTTCATGGGTAGCGATCAATGAGCAGTTCTTC. This translates into CASTPSWVAINEQFF.

The chain joins TRBV5-1 to TRBJ1-1, with D tentatively TRBD1 (5 bases). Trimming removed 5 bases from V and 0 bases from J, with 11 bases in between. The CDR3 is 14 amino acids. Germline CDR1 and CDR2: SGHRS and YFSETQ. This CDR3 is CASRREGLNTEAFF. The CDR3 coding sequence is TGCGCCAGCAGGCGGGAGGGACTGAACACTGAAGCTTTCTTT.

The rearrangement joins TRBV6-5 to TRBJ2-3; 7 bases match TRBD1. With 6 bases clipped from V and 1 base from J, the junction kept 4 bases outside the gene matches. Germline V gene data show CDR1 as MNHEY and CDR2 as SVGAGI. The CDR3 spans 14 residues. The DNA of the CDR3 is TGTGCCAGCAGACGACAGGGTGGCACAGATACGCAGTATTTT. This sequence encodes CASRRQGGTDTQYF.

The chain links TRBV5-5 to TRBJ2-7, with 8 bases lining up with TRBD2. Germline assignment: CDR1 SGHKS and CDR2 YYEKEE (reference sequence). The CDR3 length is 15 residues. Losses at the gene ends were 1 base for V and 7 bases for J; bases not matched to a gene: 10. The chain's CDR3 is CASSLTSGGGREQYF. The DNA of the CDR3 is TGTGCCAGCAGCTTGACTAGCGGCGGAGGGAGGGAGCAGTACTTC.